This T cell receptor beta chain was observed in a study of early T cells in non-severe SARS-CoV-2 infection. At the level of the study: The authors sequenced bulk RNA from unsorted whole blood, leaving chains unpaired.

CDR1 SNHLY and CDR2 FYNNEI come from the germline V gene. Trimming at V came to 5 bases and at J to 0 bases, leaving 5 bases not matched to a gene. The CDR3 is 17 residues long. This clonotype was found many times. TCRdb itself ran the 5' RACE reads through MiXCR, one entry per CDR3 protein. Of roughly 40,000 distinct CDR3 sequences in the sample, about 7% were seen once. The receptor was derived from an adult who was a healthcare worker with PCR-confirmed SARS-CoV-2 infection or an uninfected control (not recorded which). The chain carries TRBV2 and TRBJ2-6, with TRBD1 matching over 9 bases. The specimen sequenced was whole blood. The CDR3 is CASSKDRGHSGANVLTF. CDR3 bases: TGTGCCAGCAGTAAGGACAGGGGTCACTCTGGGGCCAACGTCCTGACTTTC. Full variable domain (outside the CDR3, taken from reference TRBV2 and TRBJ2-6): EPEVTQTPSHQVTQMGQEVILRCVPISNHLYFYWYRQILGQKVEFLVSFYNNEISEKSEIFDDQFSVERPDGSNFTLKIRSTKLEDSAMYFCASSKDRGHSGANVLTFGAGSRLTVL.